This is a list of T cell receptor beta chains from one sample in a study of T cells expressing NK-cell markers. TCRdb processed the 5' RACE reads again and assigns one entry to each CDR3 protein, with no DNA. Reported are 150,000 to 200,000 distinct CDR3 sequences; the ten largest clones contain about 19%. The sequencing sample was made of blood T cells: a sorted CD56 or NKG2C T cell subset, CD4+ or CD8+ T cells, or bulk PBMC T cells (not recorded which). These receptors came from a man aged 18-69 years in good health. The CDR3 runs from the conserved cysteine through the conserved F or W. Fields, in order: V gene, clone size, J gene, CDR3 protein. The size of a clone is reported for some rows only, either as once, few or many, or as a class for expanded clones.

TRBV13	.	TRBJ2-1	CASLGTGNEQFF
TRBV5-5	.	TRBJ2-7	CASSYYRGLYEQYF
TRBV19	.	TRBJ2-5	CASSDRDKETQYF
TRBV6-1	.	TRBJ2-5	CASRGLGMQETQYF
TRBV28	.	TRBJ2-1	CASSLYGVWQIDEQFF
TRBV29-1	.	TRBJ2-7	CSDGDPQGLGYEQYF
TRBV29-1	.	TRBJ2-1	CSVDPADEQFF
TRBV6-1	.	TRBJ2-3	CASGGLAGADTTDTQYF
TRBV2	.	TRBJ1-1	CASRTSWKDTEAFF
TRBV27	.	TRBJ2-3	CASSLAPAGDYTQYF
TRBV20-1	.	TRBJ2-2	CSADDRDSNTGELFF
TRBV5-6	.	TRBJ1-1	CASSFQGWDTEAFF
TRBV20-1	.	TRBJ1-5	CSATGSQDQPQHF
TRBV12-3/TRBV12-4	.	TRBJ2-4	CASTGSGGENIQYF
TRBV2	.	TRBJ2-3	CASSPSSYIDADTQYF
TRBV11-1	.	TRBJ2-1	CASSLTGAGRDEQFF
TRBV7-2	medium-sized	TRBJ2-3	CASSLRPGVSTDTQYF
TRBV18	.	TRBJ2-7	CASSPAGGLNEQYF
TRBV5-4	.	TRBJ1-4	CASSLSPGDREKLFF
TRBV11-2	.	TRBJ1-1	CASSHRAEAFF
TRBV4-2	.	TRBJ1-3	CASSQDTEYSGNTIYF
TRBV7-2	.	TRBJ2-7	CASSLTGTGSYEQYF
TRBV4-1	.	TRBJ2-1	CASSLDRPSYNEQFF
TRBV7-2	.	TRBJ1-1	CASSSPGQGARFFF
TRBV20-1	.	TRBJ2-1	CSADWTGASSYNEQFF
TRBV19	.	TRBJ2-1	CASSPLGLPNEQFF
TRBV5-1	.	TRBJ1-1	CASSEGQGATEAFF
TRBV2	.	TRBJ2-7	CASSIEQGWYEQYF
TRBV20-1	.	TRBJ2-1	CSATDRGSYNEQFF
TRBV5-6	.	TRBJ2-7	CASSLALSGVSSYEQYF
TRBV6-5	.	TRBJ1-5	CASSYSSGYDQPQHF
TRBV14	.	TRBJ2-7	CASSQDHDSGGAYEQYF